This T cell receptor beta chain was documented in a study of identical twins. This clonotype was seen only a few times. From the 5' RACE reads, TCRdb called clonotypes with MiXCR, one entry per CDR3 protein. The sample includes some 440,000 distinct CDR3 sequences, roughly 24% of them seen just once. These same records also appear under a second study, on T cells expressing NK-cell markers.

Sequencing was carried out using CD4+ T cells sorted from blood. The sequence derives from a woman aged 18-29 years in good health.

The CDR3 here is CASSVLAITDTQYF. The CDR3 DNA follows: TGTGCCAGCAGCGTCTTAGCGATCACAGATACGCAGTATTTT. This chain connects TRBV9 to TRBJ2-3; D is perhaps TRBD2 (5 bases). CDR1 and CDR2 (germline): SGDLS, YYNGEE. CDR3 length: 14 amino acids. Trimming took off 2 bases at V and 2 bases at J, with 9 bases between the two ends.